The 27 T cell receptor beta chains in this list originate from one sample, sequenced in a study of cytomegalovirus exposure and HLA in healthy donors. This PCR relied on a set of 60 Vbeta primers and 13 Jbeta primers. Some clones are missing from TCRdb's copy, which holds only in-frame ones; the method was immunoSEQ multiplex PCR. The table includes over 85,000 clones, less than 85% detected once. The sample taken for sequencing was PBMCs. All receptors derive from a man aged 35 to 55 in good health and CMV-seronegative.

J is TRBJ2-7 and V is TRBV11-3; 7 positions agree with TRBD1. The CDR3 length is 12 residues. CDR1 and CDR2 (germline): SGHNT, YENEEA. The V segment lost 5 bases and the J segment 6 bases; nucleotides outside the gene matches: 4. The DNA of the CDR3 is TGTGCCAGCAGCCTAACAGGGGTCGAGCAGTACTTC. Translation gives CASSLTGVEQYF.

The J gene is TRBJ2-3, the V gene TRBV7-2; 11 bases are shared with TRBD2. The length of the CDR3 is 16 residues. Germline trimming cut 5 bases from V and 4 bases from J; bases unmatched to any gene: 8. Germline V CDR1 and CDR2: SGHTA, FQGNSA. Here the CDR3 DNA reads TGTGCCAGCAGCCTGGCCGGGACTAGCGGAGCAGATACGCAGTATTTT. This encodes CASSLAGTSGADTQYF.

This chain links TRBV5-6 with TRBJ2-7, with a weak D call TRBD1 (7 bases). This CDR3 spans 15 amino acids. Trimming cost V 3 bases and J 3 bases, with 16 bases left between them. The germline V gene has CDR1 SGHDT and CDR2 YYEEEE. DNA of the CDR3: TGTGCCAGCAGCTCCCGACAGGGACTGGTCTACGAGCAGTACTTC. It yields the protein CASSSRQGLVYEQYF.

The gene calls are TRBV5-4 and TRBJ1-2; D is possibly TRBD1 (5 bases). Per germline, CDR1 SGHNT and CDR2 YYREEE (reference sequence). V gave up 0 bases and J gave up 2 bases, with 11 bases separating them. CDR3 length equals 15 residues. The CDR3 DNA follows: TGTGCCAGCAGCTTGGGGGGGACTGTCAACTATGGCTACACCTTC. Translated: CASSLGGTVNYGYTF.

The chain uses TRBV5-5 and TRBJ1-2; 11 bases are shared with TRBD1. V lost 4 bases and J lost 2; bases outside the gene matches: 4. This CDR3 comprises 15 residues. Germline CDR1 SGHKS, CDR2 YYEKEE (reference sequence). The DNA for the CDR3 is TGTGCCAGCAGCCCGGGACAGGGGGTAAACTATGGCTACACCTTC. This gives the protein CASSPGQGVNYGYTF. The full variable domain, in which reference TRBV5-5 and TRBJ1-2 provide the parts outside the CDR3, is DAGVTQSPTHLIKTRGQQVTLRCSPISGHKSVSWYQQVLGQGPQFIFQYYEKEERGRGNFPDRFSARQFPNYSSELNVNALLLGDSALYLCASSPGQGVNYGYTFGSGTRLTVV.

V gene TRBV7-9 combines with J gene TRBJ2-7; D unresolved. Germline loops: CDR1 SEHNR, CDR2 FQNEAQ (reference sequence). V lost 0 bases, J lost 7 bases, and 4 bases lay in between. The CDR3 is 11 residues long. In DNA form, the CDR3 reads TGTGCCAGCAGCTTAGCTCTGGAGCAGTACTTC. This codes for CASSLALEQYF.

V is TRBV18 and J is TRBJ1-1; D is unclear. CDR1 is KGHSH and CDR2 is LQKENI in the germline V gene. V lost 4 bases and J lost 1, with 4 bases in between. This CDR3 has 12 residues. CDR3 residues: CASSLQNTEAFF. CDR3 bases: TGTGCCAGCTCACTTCAGAACACTGAAGCTTTCTTT.

The gene calls are TRBV4-1 and TRBJ2-1; 9 nucleotides line up with TRBD2. The CDR3 consists of 17 residues. The V segment lost 0 bases and the J segment 1 base; nucleotides outside the gene matches: 4. CDR1 and CDR2 from the germline V gene are MGHRA and YSYEKL. The CDR3 protein is CASSQEGAGGSYNEQFF. DNA for the CDR3: TGCGCCAGCAGCCAAGAAGGAGCGGGGGGATCCTACAATGAGCAGTTCTTC.

J is TRBJ1-4 and V is TRBV9; 8 bases are shared with TRBD1. J was trimmed by 5 bases and V by 2 bases; bases with no gene match: 8. This CDR3 contains 16 residues. Germline CDR1 and CDR2: SGDLS and YYNGEE. The CDR3 reads CASSVQTGTGNEKLFF. As DNA, the CDR3 is TGTGCCAGCAGCGTTCAGACCGGGACAGGAAATGAAAAACTGTTTTTT.

This chain links TRBV2 with TRBJ2-2; 7 nucleotides match TRBD2. CDR3 length equals 14 residues. Trimming took 6 bases from V and 5 from J; bases not matched to a gene: 6. CDR1 and CDR2 from the germline V gene are SNHLY and FYNNEI. CDR3: CASRESGETGELFF. The CDR3 coding sequence is TGTGCCAGCAGGGAGAGCGGGGAGACCGGGGAGCTGTTTTTT. Combining the CDR3 with reference TRBV2 and TRBJ2-2 gives the whole variable domain EPEVTQTPSHQVTQMGQEVILRCVPISNHLYFYWYRQILGQKVEFLVSFYNNEISEKSEIFDDQFSVERPDGSNFTLKIRSTKLEDSAMYFCASRESGETGELFFGEGSRLTVL.

This chain joins TRBV7-6 and TRBJ2-1, with 8 bases lining up with TRBD1. The CDR3 totals 16 residues. The trim removed 2 bases at V and 8 bases at J, leaving 11 bases unmatched. Germline values: CDR1 SGHVS, CDR2 FNYEAQ. This chain's CDR3 is CASSLIGGQGGYEQFF. Here the CDR3 DNA reads TGTGCCAGCAGCTTAATAGGCGGACAGGGTGGCTATGAGCAGTTCTTC.

The chain links TRBV9 to TRBJ2-6; the D gene is possibly TRBD1 (5 bases). This CDR3 comprises 15 residues. Germline loops: CDR1 SGDLS, CDR2 YYNGEE. V shed 2 bases and J shed 0 bases, with 6 bases lying between them. The CDR3 nucleotides are TGTGCCAGCAGCGTTCAGGGCTCTGGGGCCAACGTCCTGACTTTC. Encoded protein: CASSVQGSGANVLTF.

This clone was seen more than once but under ten times. This chain links TRBV10-3 with TRBJ1-2; 10 bases map to TRBD1. The CDR3 is 17 amino acids. The ends lost 0 bases at V and 1 base at J; junction bases unmatched: 5. Germline-derived CDR1 and CDR2 are ENHRY and SYGVKD. The CDR3 coding sequence is TGTGCCATCAGTGAGTCGTCGGACAGGGGGATTAACTATGGCTACACCTTC. Translating gives CAISESSDRGINYGYTF.

This chain connects TRBV4-1 to TRBJ2-6, with 7 bases aligning to TRBD1. This CDR3 is built from 17 residues. Germline CDR1 and CDR2: MGHRA and YSYEKL. The trim removed 0 bases at V and 0 bases at J, leaving 2 bases unmatched. The CDR3 reads CASSQETGLSGANVLTF. CDR3 sequence (DNA): TGCGCCAGCAGCCAAGAGACAGGGCTCTCTGGGGCCAACGTCCTGACTTTC.

The CDR3 sequence: CASRDGTANTGELFF. DNA for the CDR3: TGTGCCAGCCGGGACGGGACTGCGAACACCGGGGAGCTGTTTTTT. The chain couples TRBV6-5 to TRBJ2-2, with D perhaps matching TRBD2 (6 bases). Trimming cost V 8 bases and J 0 bases, with 13 bases left between them. This CDR3 spans 15 amino acids. The germline V gene encodes CDR1 MNHEY and CDR2 SVGAGI.

This clone has a handful of counts. The rearrangement uses TRBV7-9 and TRBJ1-1; D uncertain. V dropped 5 bases and J dropped 6 bases, with 13 bases sitting between them. CDR1 is SEHNR and CDR2 is FQNEAQ in the germline V gene (reference sequence). CDR3 length: 13 amino acids. The CDR3 DNA is TGTGCCAGCAGCCCCGGGTCGGTCCCTGAAGCTTTCTTT. Translation gives CASSPGSVPEAFF. Full variable domain (outside the CDR3, taken from reference TRBV7-9 and TRBJ1-1): DTGVSQNPRHKITKRGQNVTFRCDPISEHNRLYWYRQTLGQGPEFLTYFQNEAQLEKSRLLSDRFSAERPKGSFSTLEIQRTEQGDSAMYLCASSPGSVPEAFFGQGTRLTVV.

This sequence joins TRBV7-2 and TRBJ2-5, with D maybe TRBD1 (6 bases). CDR1 is SGHTA and CDR2 is FQGNSA in the germline V gene. Trimming removed 3 bases at V and 5 bases at J, with 22 bases between. This CDR3 is built from 17 residues. CDR3 residues: CASSFFHSPQGKETQYF. The CDR3 DNA follows: TGTGCCAGCAGCTTTTTTCATTCGCCGCAGGGGAAGGAGACCCAGTACTTC.

This chain joins TRBV27 and TRBJ1-2; 11 bases align to TRBD1. Trimming cost V 4 bases and J 6 bases; bases outside gene matches: 7. Per germline, CDR1 MNHEY and CDR2 SMNVEV (reference sequence). The CDR3 covers 15 residues. The CDR3 protein is CASSSFGTGGHGYTF. The CDR3, as DNA: TGTGCCAGCAGTTCCTTCGGGACAGGGGGACATGGCTACACCTTC.

This clone is a singleton in its sample. The rearrangement uses TRBV18 and TRBJ1-2; D is possibly TRBD1 (5 bases). CDR3 length equals 12 residues. Germline assignment: CDR1 KGHSH and CDR2 LQKENI. Trimming removed 6 bases from V and 2 bases from J, with 7 bases in between. This CDR3 reads CASSAGNYGYTF. CDR3 in DNA: TGTGCCAGCTCGGCAGGGAACTATGGCTACACCTTC.

This chain links TRBV19 with TRBJ1-1; possible D gene TRBD1, 5 bases. The CDR3 has 15 amino acids. Between the trimmed V and J ends, which lost 4 bases and 0 bases, there was a span of 12 bases. Germline-derived CDR1 and CDR2 are LNHDA and SQIVND (reference sequence). CDR3: CASSTQTAMNTEAFF. The CDR3 nucleotides read TGTGCCAGTAGTACCCAGACAGCGATGAACACTGAAGCTTTCTTT.

With respect to this clone: One end of the junction varies from germline; a read error may be responsible. The chain couples TRBV27 to TRBJ2-7; D call uncertain. This CDR3 is 12 amino acids long. Germline-derived CDR1 and CDR2 are MNHEY and SMNVEV (reference sequence). CDR3 amino acids: CTSSTSSYEQYF. The CDR3 nucleotides read TGTACCAGCAGTACGAGCTCCTACGAGCAGTACTTC.

Concerning this clone: At one end the junction does not follow the germline gene, possibly because of a read error. Additional DNA sequences in this sample encode the identical CDR3. The chain links TRBV2 to TRBJ2-3; D is possibly TRBD2 (6 bases). From germline, CDR1 is SNHLY and CDR2 FYNNEI. CDR3 length: 14 amino acids. The CDR3 is CAAGGAGSTDTQYF. CDR3 nucleotides: TGTGCCGCTGGAGGGGCGGGGAGCACGGATACGCAGTATTTT.

This clone was seen only once. The rearrangement links TRBV7-9 to TRBJ1-3; 8 bases are a match to TRBD1. Germline V CDR1 and CDR2: SEHNR, FQNEAQ (reference sequence). The CDR3 is 13 amino acids. Unmatched junction bases numbered 9, after V lost 3 bases and J lost 14 bases. The CDR3 protein is CASSLGQAGLLYF. DNA of the CDR3: TGTGCCAGCAGCTTGGGACAGGCCGGTCTATTATATTTT.

The chain employs TRBV6-4 and TRBJ2-7; D is unclear. The V and J ends lost 2 bases and 2 bases respectively, with 25 bases between them. The germline CDR1 and CDR2 sequences are MRHNA and SNTAGT. The CDR3 length is 19 residues. CDR3 nucleotide sequence: TGTGCCAGCAGTGACAGCTCAGTTGGATCAGGCCATTTTCCCTACGAGCAGTACTTC. It codes for CASSDSSVGSGHFPYEQYF.

J is TRBJ2-3 and V is TRBV30; no reliable D call. V was pared by 3 bases and J by 0 bases, with 4 bases between. Germline values: CDR1 GTSNPN, CDR2 SVGIG (reference sequence). This CDR3 has 12 residues. The DNA for the CDR3 is TGTGCCTGGAGCCTGAGCACAGATACGCAGTATTTT. It codes for CAWSLSTDTQYF.

This clone has only a few counts. This sequence joins TRBV6-6 and TRBJ1-2, with 7 bases that match TRBD1. V was pared by 8 bases and J by 4 bases, with 10 bases of the junction left unmatched. The CDR3 spans 14 residues. Germline V gene lookup returns CDR1 MNHNY and CDR2 SVGAGI (reference sequence). CDR3 loop: CASRTGEGSYGYTF. The CDR3 nucleotides read TGTGCCAGCCGTACAGGGGAAGGTTCCTATGGCTACACCTTC.

The rearrangement links TRBV7-9 to TRBJ1-2; TRBD1 might be the D (5 bases). This CDR3 is built from 14 residues. Germline values: CDR1 SEHNR, CDR2 FQNEAQ (reference sequence). V dropped 5 bases and J dropped 5 bases, with 15 bases sitting between them. For the CDR3, the DNA is TGTGCCAGCAGCACGACAGAGACCCCTTATGGCTACACCTTC. It specifies CASSTTETPYGYTF.